The clone carrying this T cell receptor (beta chain) was seen a single time. Its cognate antigen is unknown. The sample is drawn from a study of regulatory T cells in long-lasting Graves disease. In building TCR beta libraries, iRepertoire HTBI primers were used together with Arm-PCR of CDR3 regions. TCRdb analysed the multiplex PCR reads with MiXCR anew, one entry per CDR3 protein. The sample records a few hundred thousand distinct CDR3 sequences, 15% being singletons. The study, taken as a whole, reports: Accuracy was perhaps lowered by the small sample size.

Time point defined: newly diagnosed GD, antithyroid drugs for less than 3 months. PBMC-extracted RNA yielded the TCR library. The CDR3 length is 13 residues. After removal of 7 bases from V and 3 bases from J, the junction contained 4 bases not matched to a gene. Another study also made use of these data, one on T cells in Graves' hyperthyroidism and ophthalmopathy. That work states: The HTBI primer set served for first-round RT-PCR of the TCR CDR3.

J is TRBJ1-1 and V is TRBV12-3 or TRBV12-4; 8 bases fit TRBD1. Sequencing used peripheral blood mononuclear cells (PBMCs), obtained at new diagnosis, from a patient treated with antithyroid drugs. The receptor was derived from a woman between 40 and 55 years old with Graves disease. The CDR3, as DNA: TGTGCCAGCACCGACAGGGGAGACACTGAAGCTTTCTTT. It codes for CASTDRGDTEAFF.